The 15 T cell receptor beta chains reported below all come from one sample, sequenced in a study of blood T cells in healthy people across ages. It was with a sample-barcoded 5' primer and a J-beta primer mix that a second PCR of roughly 7 to 12 cycles was run. TCRdb reanalysed the 5' RACE reads using MiXCR and keeps one entry per CDR3 protein. The sample lists roughly 1,300,000 distinct CDR3 sequences; approximately 60% were seen once. The sequenced material came from blood. Source of these receptors: a man between 18 and 29 years old in good health.

This clonotype was detected only a few times. V and J are TRBV27 and TRBJ2-7, with D unresolved. Germline CDR1 and CDR2: MNHEY and SMNVEV (reference sequence). V gave up 0 bases and J gave up 3 bases, with 9 bases separating them. CDR3 length: 14 residues. The CDR3 DNA follows: TGTGCCAGCAGTTTATCGCCAGGCCTCTACGAGCAGTACTTC. Amino acids: CASSLSPGLYEQYF.

The gene calls are TRBV2 and TRBJ2-7; 9 nucleotides agree with TRBD1. CDR1 and CDR2 from the germline V gene are SNHLY and FYNNEI. The CDR3 is 14 residues long. V gave up 7 bases and J gave up 3 bases; unmatched junction bases: 7. The CDR3 nucleotides are TGTGCCAGCAAAGAGGGACAGGGAATCTACGAGCAGTACTTC. It yields the protein CASKEGQGIYEQYF.

This sequence joins TRBV4-1 and TRBJ2-3; TRBD1 is a possible D gene (6 bases). Germline V gene data show CDR1 as MGHRA and CDR2 as YSYEKL. The CDR3 is made up of 15 amino acids. The V gene lost 1 base and the J gene lost 4 bases, with 12 bases spanning the gap. CDR3 residues: CASSQGGPRPDTQYF. The CDR3 coding sequence is TGCGCCAGCAGCCAAGGGGGGCCCCGCCCAGATACGCAGTATTTT.

The rearrangement uses TRBV21-1 and TRBJ2-5; the table gives TRBD1 as D, unverified against the DNA. Matching the DNA end better, TRBJ2-7 makes the J call doubtful. TRBV21-1 is a pseudogene locus. The CDR3 covers 15 residues. CDR3 nucleotides: TGTGCCAGCAGCAAAGAAGGGGCCAGCCTCTACGAGCAGTACTTC. Residues: CASSKEGASLYEQYF.

This rearrangement joins TRBV25-1 to TRBJ2-3; D gene unclear. Trimming removed 6 bases at V and 2 bases at J, with 15 bases between. Per germline, CDR1 MGHDK and CDR2 SYGVNS. The CDR3 runs 15 residues. The CDR3 protein is CASSRLDGNTDTQYF. DNA for the CDR3: TGTGCCAGCAGCCGACTCGACGGAAACACAGATACGCAGTATTTT.

This chain connects TRBV4-3 to TRBJ1-1; no definite D call. The CDR3 contains 15 residues. Germline-derived CDR1 and CDR2 are LGHNA and YSLEER. V shed 3 bases and J shed 0 bases, with 11 bases lying between them. CDR3 in DNA: TGCGCCAGCAGCCAGGCATTCTCCATGAACACTGAAGCTTTCTTT. It codes for CASSQAFSMNTEAFF.

A single count supports this clonotype. The rearrangement joins TRBV6-1 to TRBJ2-1; D might be TRBD1 (6 bases). Germline loops: CDR1 MNHNS, CDR2 SASEGT. The CDR3 extends over 16 amino acids. V was clipped by 5 bases and J by 5 bases, with 19 bases between them. This chain's CDR3 is CASSQTLTRTDNEQFF. The CDR3, as DNA: TGTGCCAGCAGTCAAACCCTTACGAGGACAGACAATGAGCAGTTCTTC.

This rearrangement joins TRBV27 to TRBJ2-6, with D maybe TRBD1 (5 bases). The length of the CDR3 is 20 residues. V shed 1 base and J shed 0 bases, with 19 bases lying between them. CDR1 and CDR2 from the germline V gene are MNHEY and SMNVEV (reference sequence). The CDR3 loop reads CASSLYSGQGAISGANVLTF. The CDR3 DNA follows: TGTGCCAGCAGTTTATATTCAGGGCAAGGGGCCATCTCTGGGGCCAACGTCCTGACTTTC.

V and J are TRBV7-2 and TRBJ2-1; 7 bases are a match to TRBD1. The germline CDR1 and CDR2 sequences are SGHTA and FQGNSA. Losses at the gene ends were 5 bases for V and 8 bases for J; bases not matched to a gene: 18. There are 17 residues in the CDR3. This chain's CDR3 is CASSDYRDSRIRDEQFF. The DNA for the CDR3 is TGTGCCAGCAGCGACTACCGGGACAGTCGCATAAGAGATGAGCAGTTCTTC. Complete variable domain (other parts from reference TRBV7-2 and TRBJ2-1): GAGVSQSPSNKVTEKGKDVELRCDPISGHTALYWYRQSLGQGLEFLIYFQGNSAPDKSGLPSDRFSAERTGGSVSTLTIQRTQQEDSAVYLCASSDYRDSRIRDEQFFGPGTRLTVL.

The CDR3 DNA follows: TGTGCCAGCAGTGGCAGGGCGGAGCAGTACTTC. Protein product: CASSGRAEQYF. The rearrangement links TRBV25-1 to TRBJ2-5; D is possibly TRBD1 (5 bases). The CDR3 totals 11 residues. Germline values: CDR1 MGHDK, CDR2 SYGVNS. V lost 4 bases to trimming and J lost 11 bases, with 11 bases between them.

The genes are TRBV4-1 and TRBJ1-5; D ambiguous. The CDR3 contains 17 residues. The V end lost 1 base, the J end lost 1 base, and 14 bases lay between the germline ends. CDR1 MGHRA and CDR2 YSYEKL come from the germline V gene. The CDR3 region has the DNA TGCGCCAGCAGCCAAGTTAAGAGTCCGAACAGCAATCAGCCCCAGCATTTT. Amino acid sequence: CASSQVKSPNSNQPQHF.

This clonotype appeared a single time. V gene TRBV20-1 combines with J gene TRBJ2-1, with 15 bases that match TRBD2. The J call is uncertain, as TRBJ2-7 better fits the DNA end. The CDR3 is 17 amino acids. Germline V lookup: CDR1 DFQATT, CDR2 SNEGSKA (reference sequence). In DNA, the CDR3 is TGCAGTGCTCCGGCCATGGGACTAGCGGGGGGCTACAATGAGCAGTACTTC. It is translated as CSAPAMGLAGGYNEQYF.

The J gene is TRBJ2-2, the V gene TRBV6-6; 8 bases match TRBD1. The CDR3 length is 14 residues. Germline CDR1 and CDR2: MNHNY and SVGAGI (reference sequence). The V gene end was trimmed by 5 bases and the J gene end by 6 bases; junction bases not matched to a gene: 5. The CDR3 nucleotides read TGTGCCAGCAGTCGGGACAGGTTGGCCGGGGAGCTGTTTTTT. It encodes CASSRDRLAGELFF.

The chain joins TRBV3-1 to TRBJ2-5, with D possibly being TRBD1 (6 bases). CDR1 and CDR2 from the germline V gene are LGHDT and YNNKEL (reference sequence). This CDR3 comprises 13 residues. The V and J ends lost 8 bases and 2 bases respectively, with 12 bases between them. CDR3 region: CASLTTGQETQYF. As DNA, the CDR3 is TGTGCCAGCCTCACAACAGGGCAAGAGACCCAGTACTTC.

The chain has TRBV30 and TRBJ1-1; 8 bases match TRBD1. The CDR3 contains 12 residues. The junction had 5 bases not matched to a gene; V was cut back by 7 bases and J by 4 bases. The V gene's germline CDR1 is GTSNPN and CDR2 SVGIG (reference sequence). The chain's CDR3 is CAFGQGVTEAFF. In nucleotides, the CDR3 is TGTGCCTTTGGACAGGGCGTCACTGAAGCTTTCTTT.